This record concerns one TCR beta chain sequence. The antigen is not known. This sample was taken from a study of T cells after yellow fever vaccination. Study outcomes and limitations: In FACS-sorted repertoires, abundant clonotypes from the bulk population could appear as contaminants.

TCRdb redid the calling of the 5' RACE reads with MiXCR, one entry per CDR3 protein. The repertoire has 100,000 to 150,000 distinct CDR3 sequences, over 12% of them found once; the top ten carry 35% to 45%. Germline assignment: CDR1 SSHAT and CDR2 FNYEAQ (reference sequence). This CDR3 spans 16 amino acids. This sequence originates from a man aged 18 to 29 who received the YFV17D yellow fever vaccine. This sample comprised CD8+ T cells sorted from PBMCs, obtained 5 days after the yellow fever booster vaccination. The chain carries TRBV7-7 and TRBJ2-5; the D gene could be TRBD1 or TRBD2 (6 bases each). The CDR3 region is CAIGFVGGEGQETQYF. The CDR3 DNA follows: TGTGCTATTGGCTTTGTGGGGGGCGAAGGCCAAGAGACCCAGTACTTC.